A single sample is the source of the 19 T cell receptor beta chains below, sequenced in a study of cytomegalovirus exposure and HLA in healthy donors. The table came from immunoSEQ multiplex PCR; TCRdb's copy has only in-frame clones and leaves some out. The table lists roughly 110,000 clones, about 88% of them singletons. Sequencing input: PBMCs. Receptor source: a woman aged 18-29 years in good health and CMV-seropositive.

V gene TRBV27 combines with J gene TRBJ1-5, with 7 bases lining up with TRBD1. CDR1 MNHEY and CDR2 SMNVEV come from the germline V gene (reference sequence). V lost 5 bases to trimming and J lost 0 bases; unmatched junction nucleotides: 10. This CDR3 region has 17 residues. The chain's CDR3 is CASSPTQGPYSNQPQHF. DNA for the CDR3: TGTGCCAGCAGTCCAACACAGGGGCCTTATAGCAATCAGCCCCAGCATTTT.

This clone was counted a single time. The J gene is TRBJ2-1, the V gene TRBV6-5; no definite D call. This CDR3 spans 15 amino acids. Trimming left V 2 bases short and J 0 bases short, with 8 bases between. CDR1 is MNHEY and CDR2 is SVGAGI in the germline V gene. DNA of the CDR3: TGTGCCAGCAGTTACGCGCCGGGCTCCTACAATGAGCAGTTCTTC. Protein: CASSYAPGSYNEQFF.

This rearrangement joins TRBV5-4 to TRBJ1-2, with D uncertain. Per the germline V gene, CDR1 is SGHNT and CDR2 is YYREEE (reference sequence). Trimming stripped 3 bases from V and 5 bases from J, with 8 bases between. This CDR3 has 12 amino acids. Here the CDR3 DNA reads TGTGCCAGCAGCTATTTGACTTATGGCTACACCTTC. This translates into CASSYLTYGYTF.

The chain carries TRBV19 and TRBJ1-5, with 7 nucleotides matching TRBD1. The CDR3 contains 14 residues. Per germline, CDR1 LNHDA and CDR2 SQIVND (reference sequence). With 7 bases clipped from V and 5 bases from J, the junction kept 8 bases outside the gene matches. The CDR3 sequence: CASTERQGHQPQHF. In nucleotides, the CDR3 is TGTGCCAGTACCGAGAGACAGGGTCATCAGCCCCAGCATTTT.

The CDR3 DNA is TGCAGCGCCGAGCGGACAGCCCCCTCCTACAATGAGCAGTTCTTC. Its protein product is CSAERTAPSYNEQFF. This rearrangement joins TRBV29-1 to TRBJ2-1; tentatively, D is TRBD1 (6 bases). Trimming removed 7 bases at V and 0 bases at J, with 16 bases between. Germline loops: CDR1 SQVTM, CDR2 ANQGSEA. This CDR3 is 15 amino acids long.

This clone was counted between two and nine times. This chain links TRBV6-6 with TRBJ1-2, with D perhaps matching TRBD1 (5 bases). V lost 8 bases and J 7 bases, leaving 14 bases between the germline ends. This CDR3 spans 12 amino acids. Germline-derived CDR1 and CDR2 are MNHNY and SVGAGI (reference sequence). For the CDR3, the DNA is TGTGCCAGCGGCGGCAGGGCCGGTGGCTACACCTTC. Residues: CASGGRAGGYTF.

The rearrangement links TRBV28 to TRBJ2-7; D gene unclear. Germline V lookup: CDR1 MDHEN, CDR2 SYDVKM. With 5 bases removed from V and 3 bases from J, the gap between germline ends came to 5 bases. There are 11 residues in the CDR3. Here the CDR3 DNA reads TGTGCCAGCAGTAGAGGCTACGAGCAGTACTTC. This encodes CASSRGYEQYF. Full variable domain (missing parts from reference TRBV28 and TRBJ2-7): DVKVTQSSRYLVKRTGEKVFLECVQDMDHENMFWYRQDPGLGLRLIYFSYDVKMKEKGDIPEGYSVSREKKERFSLILESASTNQTSMYLCASSRGYEQYFGPGTRLTVT.

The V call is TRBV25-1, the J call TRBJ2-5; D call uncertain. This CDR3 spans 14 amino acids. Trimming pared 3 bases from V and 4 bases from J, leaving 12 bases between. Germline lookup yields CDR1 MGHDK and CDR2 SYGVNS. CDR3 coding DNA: TGTGCCAGCAGTGAGGAGCGCCACGGAGAGACCCAGTACTTC. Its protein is CASSEERHGETQYF.

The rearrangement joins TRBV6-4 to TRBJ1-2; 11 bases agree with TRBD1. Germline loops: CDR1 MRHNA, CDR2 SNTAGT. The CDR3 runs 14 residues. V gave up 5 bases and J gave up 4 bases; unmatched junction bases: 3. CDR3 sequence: CASSRTGGSYGYTF. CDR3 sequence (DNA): TGTGCCAGCAGTCGGACAGGGGGCTCCTATGGCTACACCTTC.

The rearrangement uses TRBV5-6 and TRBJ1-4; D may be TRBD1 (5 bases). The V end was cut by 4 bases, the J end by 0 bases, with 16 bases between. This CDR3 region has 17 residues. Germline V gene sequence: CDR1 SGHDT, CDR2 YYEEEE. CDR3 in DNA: TGTGCCAGCAGCAAGGACGGGGGAACTGCAACTAATGAAAAACTGTTTTTT. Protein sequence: CASSKDGGTATNEKLFF.

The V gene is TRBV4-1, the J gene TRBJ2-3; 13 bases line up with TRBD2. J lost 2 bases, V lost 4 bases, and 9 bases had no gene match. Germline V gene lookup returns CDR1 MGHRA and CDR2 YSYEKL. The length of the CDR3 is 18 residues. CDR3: CASSPGQLAGGHTDTQYF. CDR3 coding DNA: TGCGCCAGCAGCCCCGGACAACTAGCGGGGGGGCACACAGATACGCAGTATTTT.

The CDR3 DNA follows: TGTGCCAGCACCCCCGCGGGAGGGGGCTATAGCTATGGCTACACCTTC. It specifies CASTPAGGGYSYGYTF. The chain has TRBV28 and TRBJ1-2; TRBD1 matches 7 bases. The CDR3 is 16 residues long. Germline V gene sequence: CDR1 MDHEN, CDR2 SYDVKM. The junction had 15 bases not matched to a gene; V was cut back by 7 bases and J by 4 bases.

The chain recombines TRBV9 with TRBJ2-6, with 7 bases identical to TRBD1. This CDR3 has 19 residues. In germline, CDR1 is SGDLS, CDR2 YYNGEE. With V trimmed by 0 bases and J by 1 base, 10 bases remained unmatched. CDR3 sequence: CASSVARGGLPSGANVLTF. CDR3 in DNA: TGTGCCAGCAGCGTAGCTAGAGGGGGCCTCCCTTCTGGGGCCAACGTCCTGACTTTC.

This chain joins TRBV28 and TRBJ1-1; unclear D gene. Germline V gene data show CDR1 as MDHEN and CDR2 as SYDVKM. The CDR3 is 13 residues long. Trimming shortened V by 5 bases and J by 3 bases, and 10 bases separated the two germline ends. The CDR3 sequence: CASSIIRDTEAFF. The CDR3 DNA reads TGTGCCAGCAGTATTATCCGGGACACTGAAGCTTTCTTT.

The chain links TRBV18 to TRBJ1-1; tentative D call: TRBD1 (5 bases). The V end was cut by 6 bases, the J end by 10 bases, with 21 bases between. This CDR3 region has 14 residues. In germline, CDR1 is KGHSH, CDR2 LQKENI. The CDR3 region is CASSPREGHQGAFF. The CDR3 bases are TGTGCCAGCTCGCCCAGGGAGGGCCACCAAGGAGCTTTCTTT.

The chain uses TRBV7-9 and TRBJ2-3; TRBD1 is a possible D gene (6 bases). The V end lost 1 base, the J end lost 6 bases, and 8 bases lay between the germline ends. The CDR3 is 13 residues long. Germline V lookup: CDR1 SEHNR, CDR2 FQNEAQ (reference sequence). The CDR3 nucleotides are TGTGCCAGCAGCTTAGGTCAGGGGGATACGCAGTATTTT. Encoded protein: CASSLGQGDTQYF.

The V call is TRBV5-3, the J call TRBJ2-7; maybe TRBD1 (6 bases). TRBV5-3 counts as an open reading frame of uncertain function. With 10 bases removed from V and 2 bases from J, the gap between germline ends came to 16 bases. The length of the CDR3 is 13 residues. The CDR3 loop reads CAGRRDKPYEQYF. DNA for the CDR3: TGTGCCGGCCGCCGGGACAAGCCCTACGAGCAGTACTTC.

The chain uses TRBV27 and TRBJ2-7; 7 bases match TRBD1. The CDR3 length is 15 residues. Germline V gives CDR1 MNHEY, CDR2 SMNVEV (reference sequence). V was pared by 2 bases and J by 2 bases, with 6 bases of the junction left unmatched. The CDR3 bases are TGTGCCAGCAGTTTAAGCGGACAGGCCGCCTACGAGCAGTACGTC. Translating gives CASSLSGQAAYEQYV.

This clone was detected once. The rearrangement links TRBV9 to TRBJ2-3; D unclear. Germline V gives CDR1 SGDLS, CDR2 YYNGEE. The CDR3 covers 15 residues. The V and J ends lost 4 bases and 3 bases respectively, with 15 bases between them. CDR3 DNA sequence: TGTGCCAGCAGCTCCCCGCGTACCGAGACAGATACGCAGTATTTT. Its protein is CASSSPRTETDTQYF. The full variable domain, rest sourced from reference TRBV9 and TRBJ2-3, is DSGVTQTPKHLITATGQRVTLRCSPRSGDLSVYWYQQSLDQGLQFLIQYYNGEERAKGNILERFSAQQFPDLHSELNLSSLELGDSALYFCASSSPRTETDTQYFGPGTRLTVL.